The rows below give T cell receptor beta chains drawn from one sample of a study of radiotherapy plus CTLA-4 blockade in lung cancer. The assay was immunoSEQ multiplex PCR, and TCRdb's table has in-frame clones only and misses some. The repertoire holds roughly 120,000 clones, with 81% as singletons. This sample comprised peripheral blood, obtained from a patient treated with radiotherapy plus ipilimumab. The receptors here all came from a human donor with non-small cell lung cancer that progressed on radiotherapy plus ipilimumab. Some clones in this sample may be carry-over from other donors' samples. The CDR3 runs from the conserved cysteine through the conserved F or W. A D gene is named only where the DNA matches it firmly. Some rows have no size entry. The others give once, few or many, or a class for an expanded clone.

J | length | size | D | V | DNA | CDR3
TRBJ1-6 | 14 | - | - | TRBV5-4 | TGTGCCAGCAGCTTGGGGGGGATTAATTCACCCCTCCACTTT | CASSLGGINSPLHF
TRBJ2-2 | 14 | - | - | TRBV9 | TGTGCCAGCAGCAAGGACTGGAACACCGGGGAGCTGTTTTTT | CASSKDWNTGELFF
TRBJ1-2 | 15 | few | - | TRBV7-9 | TGTGCCAGCAGCTTAGATAGTCCGGACTACTATGGCTACACCTTC | CASSLDSPDYYGYTF
TRBJ1-4 | 16 | - | - | TRBV5-6 | TGTGCCAGCAGCTTGGCCGTCTCCTACGAGAATGAAAAACTGTTTTTT | CASSLAVSYENEKLFF
TRBJ2-7 | 13 | - | - | TRBV2 | TGTGCCAGCAGTGAGACAGTCTCCTACGAGCAGTACTTC | CASSETVSYEQYF
TRBJ1-1 | 15 | - | - | TRBV19 | TGTGCCAGTAGTATAGGGGCAGGGTGGGACACTGAAGCTTTCTTT | CASSIGAGWDTEAFF
TRBJ1-2 | 12 | - | - | TRBV6-5 | TGTGCCAGCAGTTCCACCTTCTATGGCTACACCTTC | CASSSTFYGYTF
TRBJ2-5 | 15 | - | TRBD1 | TRBV18 | TGTGCCAGCTCACCAGCCGGGACAGGGGTAGGGACCCAGTACTTC | CASSPAGTGVGTQYF
TRBJ2-5 | 15 | - | TRBD2 | TRBV4-3 | TGCGCCAGCAGCCAGGCCGGGGGGGCCGGTGAGACCCAGTACTTC | CASSQAGGAGETQYF
TRBJ1-5 | 15 | once | - | TRBV7-9 | TGTGCCAGCGACGGCGGAGAATATAGCAATCAGCCCCAGCATTTT | CASDGGEYSNQPQHF
TRBJ1-6 | 12 | - | - | TRBV6-5 | TGTGCCAGCAGTTACCGTCAGGGTTTCCTCCACTTT | CASSYRQGFLHF
TRBJ2-1 | 14 | few | TRBD1 | TRBV19 | TGTGCCAGTAGGGAACAGGGGGCGAGCGATGAGCAGTTCTTC | CASREQGASDEQFF
TRBJ1-6 | 15 | - | TRBD1 | TRBV9 | TGTGCCAGCAGCCCCACTACAGGGGGGAATTCACCCCTCCACTTT | CASSPTTGGNSPLHF
TRBJ2-1 | 13 | once | - | TRBV6-5 | TGTGCCAGCAAACGTAGCTCCTACAATGAGCAGTTCTTC | CASKRSSYNEQFF
TRBJ1-2 | 16 | - | TRBD1 | TRBV7-2 | TGTGCCAGCAGCGCCAGACAGGGACTCCTTAACTATGGCTACACCTTC | CASSARQGLLNYGYTF
TRBJ1-1 | 14 | - | TRBD1 | TRBV13 | TGTGCCAGCAGCCTGAACAGGGGAGACACTGAAGCTTTCTTT | CASSLNRGDTEAFF
TRBJ1-2 | 13 | once | - | TRBV14 | TGTGCCAGCAGCCAAGATCTGCGAGGTGGCTACACCTTC | CASSQDLRGGYTF
TRBJ2-3 | 16 | few | TRBD2 | TRBV5-4 | TGTGCCAGCAGCCCGCTTAGCGGGGGGGCCGCAGATACGCAGTATTTT | CASSPLSGGAADTQYF
TRBJ2-3 | 16 | - | TRBD1 | TRBV5-1 | TGCGCCAGCACCTTTGACAGGGGAATAGGGACAGATACGCAGTATTTT | CASTFDRGIGTDTQYF
TRBJ2-7 | 19 | once | - | TRBV4-1 | TGCGCCAGCAGCCAAGTGCTCTCCCTAGGGGCAGCCGCGGCCTACGAGCAGTACTTC | CASSQVLSLGAAAAYEQYF
TRBJ1-6 | 16 | - | - | TRBV11-2 | TGTGCCAGCAGCTTATACTCTGGGTTGAAGGATTCACCCCTCCACTTT | CASSLYSGLKDSPLHF
TRBJ1-5 | 13 | once | - | TRBV9 | TGTGCCAGCAGCTTTTGGACCGAGGAGCCCCAGCATTTT | CASSFWTEEPQHF
TRBJ1-5 | 17 | - | TRBD1 | TRBV5-1 | TGCGCCAGCAGCCCTGCGCCCGCAGGGGGCCTGAATCAGCCCCAGCATTTT | CASSPAPAGGLNQPQHF
TRBJ2-1 | 15 | - | - | TRBV13 | TGTGCCAGCAGCTCCCCTAAGGGGTCCTACAATGAGCAGTTCTTC | CASSSPKGSYNEQFF
TRBJ2-4 | 14 | - | - | TRBV5-1 | TGCGCCAGCAGCTTGGCTGGTGGGTCGAACATTCAGTACTTC | CASSLAGGSNIQYF
TRBJ2-5 | 15 | - | - | TRBV7-2 | TGTGCCAGCAGCTTAGAGCACAGGGGGGGAGAGACCCAGTACTTC | CASSLEHRGGETQYF
TRBJ1-1 | 11 | - | - | TRBV29-1 | TGCAGCGTTGGCAGGGGCGGCACGGCTTTCTTT | CSVGRGGTAFF
TRBJ1-2 | 16 | once | - | TRBV6-5 | TGTGCCAGCAGTTACTCGAGGCCAGATCTAGGCTATGGCTACACCTTC | CASSYSRPDLGYGYTF
TRBJ2-7 | 14 | - | - | TRBV5-6 | TGTGCCAGCAGCCTAGGCACCAATGTCTACGAGCAGTACTTC | CASSLGTNVYEQYF
TRBJ2-2 | 16 | few | - | TRBV27 | TGTGCCAGCAGTCGAGAGGGGGGACGGGGGACCGGGGAGCTGTTTTTT | CASSREGGRGTGELFF